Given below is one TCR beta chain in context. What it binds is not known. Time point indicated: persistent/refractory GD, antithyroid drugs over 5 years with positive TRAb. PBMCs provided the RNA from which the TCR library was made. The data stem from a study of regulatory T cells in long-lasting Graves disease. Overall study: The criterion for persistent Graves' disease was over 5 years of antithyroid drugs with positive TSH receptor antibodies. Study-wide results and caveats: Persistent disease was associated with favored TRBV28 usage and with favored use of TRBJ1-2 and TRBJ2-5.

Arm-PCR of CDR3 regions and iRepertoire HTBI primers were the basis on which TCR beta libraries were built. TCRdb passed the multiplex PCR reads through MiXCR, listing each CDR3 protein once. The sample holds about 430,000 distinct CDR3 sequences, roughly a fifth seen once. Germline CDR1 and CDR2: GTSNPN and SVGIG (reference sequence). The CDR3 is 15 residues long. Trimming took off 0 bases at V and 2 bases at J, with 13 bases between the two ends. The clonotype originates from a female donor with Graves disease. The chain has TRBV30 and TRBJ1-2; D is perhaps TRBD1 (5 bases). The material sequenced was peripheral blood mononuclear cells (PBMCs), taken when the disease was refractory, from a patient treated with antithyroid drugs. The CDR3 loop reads CAWSVGFQGNYGYTF. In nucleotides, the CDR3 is TGTGCCTGGAGTGTAGGGTTTCAGGGCAACTATGGCTACACCTTC. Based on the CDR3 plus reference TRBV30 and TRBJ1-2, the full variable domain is SQTIHQWPATLVQPVGSPLSLECTVEGTSNPNLYWYRQAAGRGLQLLFYSVGIGQISSEVPQNLSASRPQDRQFILSSKKLLLSDSGFYLCAWSVGFQGNYGYTFGSGTRLTVV.